The 10 T cell receptor beta chains below come from one sample, sequenced in a study of graft-versus-host responses after intestinal transplantation. Antigens of these TCRs are unknown. TCRdb's copy holds only in-frame clones and misses some; the assay was immunoSEQ multiplex PCR. The repertoire holds about 100,000 clones, with roughly 87% as singletons. The sequencing here drew on unstimulated CD4+ T cells sorted from spleen or lymph node cells, taken before transplant. The receptors stem from a human donor who was the organ donor for an intestinal transplant.

The chain carries TRBV9 and TRBJ1-2, with D possibly TRBD1 on 5 matching bases. Per germline, CDR1 SGDLS and CDR2 YYNGEE. CDR3 length: 11 residues. V was cut by 7 bases and J by 2 bases, with 6 bases left in between. The CDR3 DNA follows: TGTGCCAGCGGGGGGAACTATGGCTACACCTTC. Protein product: CASGGNYGYTF.

This clone came up once. This chain connects TRBV7-9 to TRBJ2-5; 15 bases are shared with TRBD2. This CDR3 has 19 residues. The junction had 15 bases not matched to a gene; V was cut back by 5 bases and J by 5 bases. Germline lookup yields CDR1 SEHNR and CDR2 FQNEAQ (reference sequence). The CDR3 is CASSPLGTSGGTIGETQYF. CDR3 sequence (DNA): TGTGCCAGCAGCCCCCTCGGGACTAGCGGGGGGACCATTGGGGAGACCCAGTACTTC.

This chain connects TRBV6-5 to TRBJ1-1, with D hard to call. Trimming shortened V by 5 bases and J by 1 base, and 14 bases separated the two germline ends. This CDR3 has 15 residues. From germline, CDR1 is MNHEY and CDR2 SVGAGI. The CDR3 DNA follows: TGTGCCAGCAGTCGGACCGATCTAACGAACACTGAAGCTTTCTTT. Amino acids: CASSRTDLTNTEAFF.

The V and J genes are TRBV29-1 and TRBJ2-7; D gene uncertain. The CDR3 is 13 amino acids. Trimming stripped 7 bases from V and 1 base from J, with 14 bases between. Germline V gives CDR1 SQVTM, CDR2 ANQGSEA. For the CDR3, the DNA is TGCAGCGCCACCAGCACGCGGTCCTACGAGCAGTACTTC. It codes for CSATSTRSYEQYF.

The chain couples TRBV5-1 to TRBJ2-3, with unresolved D. CDR3 size: 15 residues. The germline V gene encodes CDR1 SGHRS and CDR2 YFSETQ. The V end lost 2 bases, the J end lost 5 bases, and 15 bases lay between the germline ends. CDR3 nucleotides: TGCGCCAGCAGCTTAAAGCAACTTGGTTTAGATACGCAGTATTTT. Its protein product is CASSLKQLGLDTQYF.

The J gene is TRBJ2-7, the V gene TRBV6-1; D call uncertain. V lost 2 bases to trimming and J lost 4 bases, with 6 bases between them. The length of the CDR3 is 12 residues. The V gene's germline CDR1 is MNHNS and CDR2 SASEGT. CDR3 sequence reads: CASSEFGYEQYF. CDR3 coding DNA: TGTGCCAGCAGTGAATTTGGGTACGAGCAGTACTTC.

The rearrangement uses TRBV4-1 and TRBJ2-4; a weak D match, TRBD1 (6 bases). Between the trimmed V and J ends, which lost 3 bases and 1 base, there was a span of 16 bases. This CDR3 spans 17 amino acids. CDR1 MGHRA and CDR2 YSYEKL come from the germline V gene. CDR3 protein: CASSHFRGQWAKNIQYF. Written as DNA, the CDR3 is TGCGCCAGCAGCCATTTCAGGGGACAATGGGCCAAAAACATTCAGTACTTC.

The V and J genes are TRBV29-1 and TRBJ2-7; D unclear. CDR3 size: 14 residues. Germline lookup yields CDR1 SQVTM and CDR2 ANQGSEA. Deletions cut 4 bases from V and 3 bases from J, with 16 bases between. The CDR3 region is CSVVWPGDFYEQYF. For the CDR3, the DNA is TGCAGCGTTGTTTGGCCTGGGGATTTCTACGAGCAGTACTTC.

This clone was counted once. The rearrangement uses TRBV5-5 and TRBJ1-1; tentative D call: TRBD1 (6 bases). CDR3 length equals 11 residues. Germline V lookup: CDR1 SGHKS, CDR2 YYEKEE (reference sequence). V gave up 4 bases and J gave up 14 bases, with 15 bases separating them. The chain's CDR3 is CASSHQGTPFF. DNA for the CDR3: TGTGCCAGCAGCCATCAGGGGACCCCCTTCTTT.

The chain uses TRBV27 and TRBJ2-1, with D perhaps matching TRBD1 (5 bases). CDR3 length: 13 amino acids. Germline V gene data show CDR1 as MNHEY and CDR2 as SMNVEV (reference sequence). Trimming cost V 5 bases and J 9 bases, with 14 bases left between them. The CDR3 loop is CASSRSRRVEQFF. The CDR3 DNA reads as TGTGCCAGCAGTCGGTCCCGCAGGGTTGAGCAGTTCTTC.